This paragraph reports one T cell receptor beta chain. The antigen is unknown. Use of 60 Vbeta and 13 Jbeta primers characterized the PCR. The assay was immunoSEQ multiplex PCR, and TCRdb's table has in-frame clones only and misses some. Of some 130,000 clones listed, around a tenth are singletons. This record comes from a study of cytomegalovirus exposure and HLA in healthy donors. V was pared by 7 bases and J by 3 bases, with 13 bases between. CDR3 length: 14 residues. The germline gives CDR1 MDHEN, CDR2 SYDVKM. Study-wide points: Cytomegalovirus-associated status was assigned to some 160 TCR beta chains. Sequencing likely produced, as an artifact, a cluster of highly shared sequence variants. Most TCR sequences were uncommon, yet certain public TCRs appeared in many donors. Follow-up analysis found HLA locus-dependent TCR association rates, highest for DRB1 and lowest for HLA-C.

This receptor was taken from a man between 50 and 59 years old in good health and CMV-seronegative. This chain connects TRBV28 to TRBJ1-5, with D perhaps matching TRBD1 (5 bases). The sample consisted of PBMCs. This CDR3 reads CASTRLGHNQPQHF. The CDR3 DNA follows: TGTGCCAGCACCCGCTTGGGGCACAATCAGCCCCAGCATTTT.